The 21 T cell receptor beta chains given below trace back to one sample, sequenced in a study of shared clonotypes between healthy human individuals. Naive CD8 isolation took CD45RO-negative cells positively selected for CCR7 and excluded terminally differentiated effector memory CD45RA+ cells. TCRdb keeps only in-frame clones here, not all; method: immunoSEQ multiplex PCR. The table records millions of clones, 90% to 95% of them present only once. The sequenced sample consisted of naive CD8+ T cells from PBMCs. These receptors were taken from a man between 18 and 35 years old in good health. Some clones in this sample may be carry-over from other donors' samples.

The sample holds one count of this clone. The sample contains more than one DNA sequence encoding this CDR3. The chain uses TRBV28 and TRBJ1-1; D remains unclear. The CDR3 has 11 residues. V lost 6 bases to trimming and J lost 0 bases, with 2 bases between them. Per the germline V gene, CDR1 is MDHEN and CDR2 is SYDVKM. CDR3 DNA sequence: TGTGCCAGCAGAGTGAACACTGAAGCTTTCTTT. Residues: CASRVNTEAFF.

A note on this clone: This sample also contains other DNA sequences that code for the same CDR3. The chain is built from TRBV6-5 and TRBJ2-3; D is unclear. This CDR3 has 14 residues. Germline values: CDR1 MNHEY, CDR2 SVGAGI. Trimming cost V 2 bases and J 0 bases, with 6 bases left between them. The CDR3 coding sequence is TGTGCCAGCAGTTACGGAAGTAGCACAGATACGCAGTATTTT. This sequence encodes CASSYGSSTDTQYF.

The gene calls are TRBV7-9 and TRBJ1-2; D ambiguous. Germline V CDR1 and CDR2: SEHNR, FQNEAQ (reference sequence). The CDR3 extends over 15 amino acids. The ends were cut back, 5 bases at V and 4 bases at J, with 17 bases in the middle. CDR3 sequence reads: CASSPSRSGFYGYTF. Here the CDR3 DNA reads TGTGCCAGCAGCCCCTCACGGTCAGGCTTCTATGGCTACACCTTC.

Concerning this clone itself: Other DNA sequences within the sample encode an identical CDR3. The CDR3 coding sequence is TGTGCCAGCAGCTTGGGGGACAGGGGCTACGAGCAGTACTTC. This gives the protein CASSLGDRGYEQYF. The J gene is TRBJ2-7, the V gene TRBV5-4; 10 bases agree with TRBD1. Germline V CDR1 and CDR2: SGHNT, YYREEE (reference sequence). This CDR3 has 14 residues. The V gene end was trimmed by 0 bases and the J gene end by 3 bases; junction bases not matched to a gene: 0.

The rearrangement links TRBV11-2 to TRBJ2-3; D not resolved. This CDR3 is 13 amino acids long. Deletions cut 4 bases from V and 7 bases from J, with 12 bases between. CDR1 is SGHAT and CDR2 is FQNNGV in the germline V gene. The CDR3 spells CASSSDIPHTQYF. In nucleotides, the CDR3 is TGTGCCAGCAGCTCCGACATACCTCATACGCAGTATTTT.

CDR3 in amino acids: CAGTAPGRGDGYTF. CDR3 in DNA: TGTGCCGGTACCGCCCCAGGCAGGGGGGATGGCTACACCTTC. The chain combines TRBV28 with TRBJ1-2; TRBD1 aligns across 7 bases. CDR1 is MDHEN and CDR2 is SYDVKM in the germline V gene. V lost 11 bases to trimming and J lost 6 bases; unmatched junction nucleotides: 15. The CDR3 is made up of 14 amino acids.

The CDR3 DNA follows: TGTGCCAGCAGCGACCCAGACAGAGACTCGAACACCGGGGAGCTGTTTTTT. Amino acids: CASSDPDRDSNTGELFF. The genes are TRBV9 and TRBJ2-2, with D tentatively TRBD1 (5 bases). The V and J ends lost 3 bases and 0 bases respectively, with 15 bases between them. Germline values: CDR1 SGDLS, CDR2 YYNGEE. This CDR3 region has 17 residues.

The chain combines TRBV7-9 with TRBJ2-3; 8 bases align to TRBD2. Germline V gene sequence: CDR1 SEHNR, CDR2 FQNEAQ (reference sequence). The J segment lost 6 bases and the V segment lost 5 bases, leaving 16 bases of the junction unmatched. The CDR3 is 17 residues long. The CDR3 is CASSGALAVVAHDTQYF. In DNA form, the CDR3 reads TGTGCCAGCAGCGGGGCACTAGCGGTAGTAGCACATGATACGCAGTATTTT.

The V and J genes are TRBV7-9 and TRBJ2-3; D is undetermined. With 2 bases removed from V and 6 bases from J, the gap between germline ends came to 21 bases. The CDR3 loop spans 17 amino acids. Looked up from germline, CDR1 is SEHNR and CDR2 is FQNEAQ (reference sequence). The CDR3 is CASSLSPSFHQMDTQYF. Written as DNA, the CDR3 is TGTGCCAGCAGCTTAAGTCCTAGTTTTCACCAGATGGATACGCAGTATTTT.

The table lists this clone with a few counts. The rearrangement uses TRBV14 and TRBJ1-5; D remains unclear. The germline V gene encodes CDR1 SGHDN and CDR2 FVKESK. Trimming shortened V by 8 bases and J by 4 bases, and 3 bases separated the two germline ends. This CDR3 contains 10 residues. DNA for the CDR3: TGTGCCAGCTATAATCAGCCCCAGCATTTT. It translates to CASYNQPQHF.

V gene TRBV5-5 combines with J gene TRBJ2-7; D not certain. Trimming stripped 2 bases from V and 2 bases from J, with 14 bases between. Germline CDR1 reads SGHKS; CDR2 reads YYEKEE (reference sequence). This CDR3 has 15 residues. CDR3 coding DNA: TGTGCCAGCAGCTTACGGCCCGCGCTTACCTACGAGCAGTACTTC. Translating gives CASSLRPALTYEQYF. The full variable domain, rest sourced from reference TRBV5-5 and TRBJ2-7, is DAGVTQSPTHLIKTRGQQVTLRCSPISGHKSVSWYQQVLGQGPQFIFQYYEKEERGRGNFPDRFSARQFPNYSSELNVNALLLGDSALYLCASSLRPALTYEQYFGPGTRLTVT.

As concerns this clone: Other DNA sequences in this specimen translate into the identical CDR3. This chain links TRBV27 with TRBJ2-1; D unresolved. Trimming stripped 1 base from V and 7 bases from J, with 8 bases between. This CDR3 contains 13 residues. CDR1 and CDR2 from the germline V gene are MNHEY and SMNVEV (reference sequence). CDR3 amino acids: CASSLLGVNEQFF. CDR3 DNA: TGTGCCAGCAGTTTATTAGGAGTTAATGAGCAGTTCTTC.

This chain joins TRBV19 and TRBJ2-7, with D unclear. CDR3 length equals 13 residues. Trimming shortened V by 1 base and J by 3 bases, and 7 bases separated the two germline ends. Germline loops: CDR1 LNHDA, CDR2 SQIVND (reference sequence). CDR3 DNA: TGTGCCAGTAGTATAGCCGAAAACTACGAGCAGTACTTC. Protein: CASSIAENYEQYF.

The chain couples TRBV28 to TRBJ1-1, with no clear D. The CDR3 is made up of 15 amino acids. V lost 4 bases and J 0 bases, leaving 12 bases between the germline ends. Germline V gene sequence: CDR1 MDHEN, CDR2 SYDVKM. CDR3 in DNA: TGTGCCAGCAGTTCCTCCTTTGTTGTGAACACTGAAGCTTTCTTT. It specifies CASSSSFVVNTEAFF.

This rearrangement joins TRBV27 to TRBJ2-2; D is ambiguous. The ends were cut back, 3 bases at V and 4 bases at J, with 12 bases in the middle. The CDR3 is 15 residues long. CDR1 and CDR2 (germline): MNHEY, SMNVEV (reference sequence). Here the CDR3 DNA reads TGTGCCAGCAGTTTGCGCGGTTCCCGCACCGGGGAGCTGTTTTTT. This gives the protein CASSLRGSRTGELFF.

V usage is TRBV2 and J usage is TRBJ1-1, with D unclear. Germline CDR1 and CDR2: SNHLY and FYNNEI. The V end lost 0 bases, the J end lost 4 bases, and 6 bases lay between the germline ends. CDR3 length: 13 amino acids. The CDR3 loop reads CASSEARGTEAFF. The CDR3 DNA follows: TGTGCCAGCAGTGAAGCTCGGGGCACTGAAGCTTTCTTT.

The rearrangement joins TRBV7-9 to TRBJ2-7; 7 bases are shared with TRBD2. The germline gives CDR1 SEHNR, CDR2 FQNEAQ (reference sequence). Trimming removed 5 bases from V and 3 bases from J; junction bases left unmatched: 13. The CDR3 is 16 residues long. The CDR3 loop is CASSPPSGDGFYEQYF. The CDR3, as DNA: TGTGCCAGCAGCCCCCCTAGCGGAGACGGCTTCTACGAGCAGTACTTC.

V gene TRBV7-4 combines with J gene TRBJ1-1; unclear D gene. CDR3 length equals 12 residues. Germline-derived CDR1 and CDR2 are SGHVT and SQSDAQ. Trimming pared 7 bases from V and 4 bases from J, leaving 10 bases between. The CDR3 coding sequence is TGTGCCAGCATTCTGCCACCCACTGAAGCTTTCTTT. This gives the protein CASILPPTEAFF.

This chain connects TRBV2 to TRBJ2-7, with D perhaps matching TRBD2 (7 bases). The germline V and J ends were trimmed by 10 bases and 5 bases, with 15 bases remaining between them. This CDR3 is built from 12 residues. Germline V gene lookup returns CDR1 SNHLY and CDR2 FYNNEI. Here the CDR3 reads CATGGGIHEQYF. For the CDR3, the DNA is TGTGCCACTGGGGGGGGCATCCACGAGCAGTACTTC. Filled out from reference TRBV2 and TRBJ2-7, the complete variable domain reads EPEVTQTPSHQVTQMGQEVILRCVPISNHLYFYWYRQILGQKVEFLVSFYNNEISEKSEIFDDQFSVERPDGSNFTLKIRSTKLEDSAMYFCATGGGIHEQYFGPGTRLTVT.

The V and J genes are TRBV28 and TRBJ2-3; D assignment may be TRBD1 or TRBD2 (7 bases each). V was shortened by 1 base and J by 3 bases, with 14 bases between the two germline ends. The CDR3 is 16 residues long. Germline V gene data show CDR1 as MDHEN and CDR2 as SYDVKM. This chain's CDR3 is CASSLLFQGGTDTQYF. In nucleotides, the CDR3 is TGTGCCAGCAGTTTATTATTCCAGGGGGGGACAGATACGCAGTATTTT.

A word on this clone: Other nucleotide sequences in the sample specify the same CDR3. CDR3 sequence: CASSFGGGEQYF. CDR3 nucleotides: TGTGCCAGCAGTTTTGGGGGGGGAGAGCAGTACTTC. The gene calls are TRBV27 and TRBJ2-7; TRBD2 aligns across 7 bases. This CDR3 comprises 12 residues. The V gene's germline CDR1 is MNHEY and CDR2 SMNVEV (reference sequence). J gave up 7 bases and V 3 bases, and 3 bases lay outside the gene matches.